The table lists the clone carrying this TCR beta chain with a few counts. CDR3 size: 14 residues. Per the germline V gene, CDR1 is SGHNT and CDR2 is YYREEE (reference sequence). With 6 bases removed from V and 2 bases from J, the gap between germline ends came to 13 bases. This sample is part of a study of T-cell memory formation after mild COVID-19. On the study more broadly: Among the donors, TCR clusters were largely specific to each donor.

Constant-segment primers served in 5'RACE that generated TCR alpha and TCR beta cDNA libraries bearing sample barcodes and UMIs. Using its own MiXCR run on the 5' RACE reads, TCRdb lists one record per CDR3 protein. Of approximately 560,000 distinct CDR3 sequences detected, approximately 15% appear once; the ten largest clones hold roughly 8%. Sequencing input: PBMCs or a T cell subset sorted from them (not recorded which). The chain carries TRBV5-4 and TRBJ2-3; no firm D call. The sequence derives from an adult woman who had mild COVID-19 (a few samples of this study predate the infection). Cell type and time point are not known. The CDR3 here is CASTIHTDTDTQYF. CDR3 nucleotides: TGTGCCAGCACAATCCACACGGACACAGATACGCAGTATTTT.